The 8 T cell receptor beta chains listed next were all sequenced from one sample in a study of CD8 T cells in Susac syndrome. Roughly 0.45 to 1 ug RNA was reverse transcribed with random hexamers. TCRdb itself ran the immunoSEQ multiplex PCR reads through MiXCR, one entry per CDR3 protein. The sample has roughly 220,000 distinct CDR3 sequences, around 93% seen once. Sequencing was performed on CD4+ T cells from PBMCs. Receptor source: a human donor with Susac syndrome.

V usage is TRBV19 and J usage is TRBJ1-5; 8 bases agree with TRBD1. With V trimmed by 5 bases and J by 4 bases, 4 bases remained unmatched. The CDR3 runs to 14 residues. The germline V gene encodes CDR1 LNHDA and CDR2 SQIVND (reference sequence). This CDR3 is CASSPGQGNQPQHF. For the CDR3, the DNA is TGTGCCAGTAGTCCCGGACAGGGTAATCAGCCCCAGCATTTT.

This chain links TRBV5-1 with TRBJ1-1; D is possibly TRBD1 (5 bases). This CDR3 region has 14 residues. The V end was cut by 1 base, the J end by 1 base, with 8 bases between. Looked up from germline, CDR1 is SGHRS and CDR2 is YFSETQ. CDR3 amino acids: CASSLSTANTEAFF. The CDR3 region has the DNA TGCGCCAGCAGCTTGTCGACAGCGAACACTGAAGCTTTCTTT.

This chain uses TRBV28 with TRBJ2-4; the D gene is possibly TRBD1 (5 bases). The CDR3 runs 13 residues. Trimming left V 8 bases short and J 6 bases short, with 14 bases between. Looked up from germline, CDR1 is MDHEN and CDR2 is SYDVKM. CDR3 nucleotides: TGTGCCAGCCGAATGGGGCCAGGAAACATTCAGTACTTC. Encoded protein: CASRMGPGNIQYF.

J is TRBJ1-2 and V is TRBV3-1; a possible D gene is TRBD1 (5 bases). Between the trimmed V and J ends, which lost 2 bases and 3 bases, there was a span of 10 bases. Germline CDR1 reads LGHDT; CDR2 reads YNNKEL (reference sequence). The CDR3 extends over 14 amino acids. The CDR3 is CASSQRGTDYGYTF. The DNA of the CDR3 is TGTGCCAGCAGCCAAAGGGGAACAGACTATGGCTACACCTTC. The complete variable domain, with remaining parts taken from reference TRBV3-1 and TRBJ1-2, reads DTAVSQTPKYLVTQMGNDKSIKCEQNLGHDTMYWYKQDSKKFLKIMFSYNNKELIINETVPNRFSPKSPDKAHLNLHINSLELGDSAVYFCASSQRGTDYGYTFGSGTRLTVV.

J is TRBJ1-1 and V is TRBV5-6; a weak D match, TRBD1 (6 bases). Germline CDR1 reads SGHDT; CDR2 reads YYEEEE. The CDR3 extends over 16 amino acids. Trimming cost V 3 bases and J 0 bases, with 15 bases left between them. The CDR3 here is CASSWYTGTMNTEAFF. CDR3 coding DNA: TGTGCCAGCAGCTGGTATACCGGGACAATGAACACTGAAGCTTTCTTT.

V usage is TRBV16 and J usage is TRBJ1-5, with D unresolved. Germline V gene lookup returns CDR1 KGHSY and CDR2 FQNENV. With 0 bases removed from V and 6 bases from J, the gap between germline ends came to 3 bases. The CDR3 has 12 residues. The CDR3 DNA sequence: TGTGCCAGCAGCCAATCGGGTCAGCCCCAGCATTTT. Encoded protein: CASSQSGQPQHF.

This clonotype has a single count. This chain joins TRBV5-1 and TRBJ1-1, with TRBD1 as a possible D gene (5 bases). The CDR3 has 15 amino acids. Germline-derived CDR1 and CDR2 are SGHRS and YFSETQ. V lost 3 bases to trimming and J lost 0 bases, with 12 bases between them. In DNA, the CDR3 is TGCGCCAGCAGCTCCCTCGCGGGGCTGAACACTGAAGCTTTCTTT. This encodes CASSSLAGLNTEAFF.

The chain joins TRBV6-2 or TRBV6-3 to TRBJ2-5; 7 nucleotides match TRBD1. Germline trimming cut 5 bases from V and 7 bases from J; bases unmatched to any gene: 13. The CDR3 runs 15 residues. The germline V gene encodes CDR1 MNHEY and CDR2 SVGEGT. CDR3 sequence reads: CASSTTGQVSGTQYF. CDR3 nucleotides: TGTGCCAGCAGTACCACCGGACAGGTTTCAGGGACCCAGTACTTC.